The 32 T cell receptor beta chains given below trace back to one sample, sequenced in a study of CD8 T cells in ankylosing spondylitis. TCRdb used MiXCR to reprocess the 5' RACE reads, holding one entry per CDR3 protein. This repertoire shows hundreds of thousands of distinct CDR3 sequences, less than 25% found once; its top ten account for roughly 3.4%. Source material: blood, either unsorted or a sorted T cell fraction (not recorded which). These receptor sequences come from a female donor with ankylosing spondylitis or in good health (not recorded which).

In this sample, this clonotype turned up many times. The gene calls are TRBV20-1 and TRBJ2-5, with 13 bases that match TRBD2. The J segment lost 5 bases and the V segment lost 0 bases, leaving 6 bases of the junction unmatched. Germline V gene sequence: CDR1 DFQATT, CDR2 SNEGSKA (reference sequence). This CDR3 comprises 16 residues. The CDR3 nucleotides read TGCAGTGCTAGAGATCCACTAGCGGGAGGGGTGGAGACCCAGTACTTC. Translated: CSARDPLAGGVETQYF.

Written as DNA, the CDR3 is TGTGCCAGCAGTCCAATATCAGGGCCGGGCTATGGCTACACCTTC. Its protein product is CASSPISGPGYGYTF. The V and J genes are TRBV7-9 and TRBJ1-2; a weak D match, TRBD1 (5 bases). The V end lost 6 bases, the J end lost 4 bases, and 18 bases lay between the germline ends. This CDR3 comprises 15 residues. The germline gives CDR1 SEHNR, CDR2 FQNEAQ (reference sequence).

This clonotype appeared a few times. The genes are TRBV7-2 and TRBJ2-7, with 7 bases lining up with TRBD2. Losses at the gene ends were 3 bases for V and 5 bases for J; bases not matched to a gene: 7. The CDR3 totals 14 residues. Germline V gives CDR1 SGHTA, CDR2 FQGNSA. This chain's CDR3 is CASSLGGSVNEQYF. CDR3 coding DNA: TGTGCCAGCAGCTTGGGCGGGAGTGTCAACGAGCAGTACTTC. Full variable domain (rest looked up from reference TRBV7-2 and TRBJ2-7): GAGVSQSPSNKVTEKGKDVELRCDPISGHTALYWYRQSLGQGLEFLIYFQGNSAPDKSGLPSDRFSAERTGGSVSTLTIQRTQQEDSAVYLCASSLGGSVNEQYFGPGTRLTVT.

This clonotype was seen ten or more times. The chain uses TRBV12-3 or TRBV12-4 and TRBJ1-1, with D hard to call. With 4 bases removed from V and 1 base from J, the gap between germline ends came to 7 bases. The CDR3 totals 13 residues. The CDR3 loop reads CASSSVGNTEAFF. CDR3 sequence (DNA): TGTGCCAGCAGTTCCGTGGGGAACACTGAAGCTTTCTTT.

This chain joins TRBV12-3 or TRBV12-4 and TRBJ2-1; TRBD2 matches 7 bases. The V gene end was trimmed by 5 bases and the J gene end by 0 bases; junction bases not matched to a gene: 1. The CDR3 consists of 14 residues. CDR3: CASSRDYSYNEQFF. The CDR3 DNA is TGTGCCAGCAGTCGGGACTACTCCTACAATGAGCAGTTCTTC.

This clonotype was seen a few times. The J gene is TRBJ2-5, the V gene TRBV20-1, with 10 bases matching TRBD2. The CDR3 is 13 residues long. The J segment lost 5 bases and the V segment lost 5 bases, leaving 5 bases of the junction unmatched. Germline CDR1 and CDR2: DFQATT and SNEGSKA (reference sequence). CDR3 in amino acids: CSAGGLAAETQYF. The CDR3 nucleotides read TGCAGTGCTGGAGGACTAGCGGCGGAGACCCAGTACTTC.

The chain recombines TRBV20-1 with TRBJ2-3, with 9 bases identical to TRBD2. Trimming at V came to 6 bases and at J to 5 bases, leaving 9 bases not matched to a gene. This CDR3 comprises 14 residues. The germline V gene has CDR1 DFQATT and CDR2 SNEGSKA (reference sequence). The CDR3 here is CSAEKREVGDTQYF. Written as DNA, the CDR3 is TGCAGTGCGGAAAAGCGGGAGGTGGGAGATACGCAGTATTTT.

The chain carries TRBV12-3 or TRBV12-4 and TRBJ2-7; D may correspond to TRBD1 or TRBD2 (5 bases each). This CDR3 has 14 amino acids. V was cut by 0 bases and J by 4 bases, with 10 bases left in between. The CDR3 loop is CASSLAGRIYEQYF. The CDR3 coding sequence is TGTGCCAGCAGTTTAGCGGGACGAATATACGAGCAGTACTTC.

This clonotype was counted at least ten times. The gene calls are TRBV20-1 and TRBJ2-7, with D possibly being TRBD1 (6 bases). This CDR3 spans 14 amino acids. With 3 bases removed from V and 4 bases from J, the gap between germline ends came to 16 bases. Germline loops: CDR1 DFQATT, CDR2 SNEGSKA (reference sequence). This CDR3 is CSASLSGERYEQYF. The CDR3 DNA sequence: TGCAGTGCTAGTCTTTCAGGGGAAAGGTACGAGCAGTACTTC.

Here the CDR3 reads CSASKPGVNTGELFF. The CDR3 DNA follows: TGCAGTGCTAGTAAGCCAGGCGTTAACACCGGGGAGCTGTTTTTT. The chain uses TRBV20-1 and TRBJ2-2; D gene unclear. The germline gives CDR1 DFQATT, CDR2 SNEGSKA (reference sequence). V was cut by 3 bases and J by 2 bases, with 13 bases left in between. This CDR3 is 15 amino acids long.

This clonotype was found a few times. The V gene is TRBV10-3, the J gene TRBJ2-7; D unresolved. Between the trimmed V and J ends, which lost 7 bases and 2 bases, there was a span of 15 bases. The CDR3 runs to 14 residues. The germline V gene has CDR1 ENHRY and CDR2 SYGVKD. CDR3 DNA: TGTGCCATCACCACGACACCAATCCCCTACGAGCAGTACTTC. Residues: CAITTTPIPYEQYF.

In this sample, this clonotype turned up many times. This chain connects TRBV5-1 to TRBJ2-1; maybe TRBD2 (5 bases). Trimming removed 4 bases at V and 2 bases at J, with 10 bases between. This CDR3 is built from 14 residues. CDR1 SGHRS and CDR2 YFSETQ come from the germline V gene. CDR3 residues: CASSTASPYNEQFF. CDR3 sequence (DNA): TGCGCCAGCAGCACCGCTAGCCCCTACAATGAGCAGTTCTTC.

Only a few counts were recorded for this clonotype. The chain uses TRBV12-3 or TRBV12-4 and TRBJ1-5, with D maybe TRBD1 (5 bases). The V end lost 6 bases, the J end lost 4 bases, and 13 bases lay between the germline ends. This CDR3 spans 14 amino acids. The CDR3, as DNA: TGTGCCAGCAGCAGGGCAGGAAAAAATCAGCCCCAGCATTTT. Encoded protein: CASSRAGKNQPQHF.

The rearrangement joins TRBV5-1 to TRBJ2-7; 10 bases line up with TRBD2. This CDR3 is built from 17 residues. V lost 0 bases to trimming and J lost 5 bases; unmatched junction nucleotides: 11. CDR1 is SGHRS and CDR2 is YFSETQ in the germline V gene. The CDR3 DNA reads TGCGCCAGCAGCTTGGCCGGGCTAGCGGGAGCCATAAACGAGCAGTACTTC. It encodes CASSLAGLAGAINEQYF.

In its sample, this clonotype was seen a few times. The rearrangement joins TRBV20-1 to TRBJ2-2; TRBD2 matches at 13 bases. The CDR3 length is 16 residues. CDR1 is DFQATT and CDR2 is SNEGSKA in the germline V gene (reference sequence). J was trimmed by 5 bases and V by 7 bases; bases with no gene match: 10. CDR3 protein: CSVQLAGGRETGELFF. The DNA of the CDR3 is TGCAGTGTCCAACTAGCGGGAGGGCGCGAAACCGGGGAGCTGTTTTTT.

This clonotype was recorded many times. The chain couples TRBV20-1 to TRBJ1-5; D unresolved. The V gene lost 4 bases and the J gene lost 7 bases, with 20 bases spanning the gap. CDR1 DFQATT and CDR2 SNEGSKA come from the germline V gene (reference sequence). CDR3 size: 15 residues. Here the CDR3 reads CSAILPKGWMQPQHF. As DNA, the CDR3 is TGCAGTGCTATTCTGCCGAAAGGGTGGATGCAGCCCCAGCATTTT.

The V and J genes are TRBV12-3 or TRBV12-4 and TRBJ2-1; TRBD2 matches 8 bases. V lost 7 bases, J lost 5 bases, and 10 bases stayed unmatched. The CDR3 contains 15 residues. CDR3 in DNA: TGTGCCAGCACCTCAGCGGGAGTATCCAACAATGAGCAGTTCTTC. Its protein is CASTSAGVSNNEQFF.

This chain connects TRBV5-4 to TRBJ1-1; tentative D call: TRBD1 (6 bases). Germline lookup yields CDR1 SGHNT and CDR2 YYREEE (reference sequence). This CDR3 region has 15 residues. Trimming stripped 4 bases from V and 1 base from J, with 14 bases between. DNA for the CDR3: TGTGCCAGCAGCCCCGGACAGAGTGCGAACACTGAAGCTTTCTTT. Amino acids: CASSPGQSANTEAFF.

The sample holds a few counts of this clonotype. CDR3 residues: CASSETGGHPDTQYF. Here the CDR3 DNA reads TGTGCCAGCAGCGAGACAGGGGGCCACCCAGATACGCAGTATTTT. The chain employs TRBV7-2 and TRBJ2-3, with 10 bases fitting TRBD1. Unmatched junction bases numbered 6, after V lost 5 bases and J lost 4 bases. Germline V gives CDR1 SGHTA, CDR2 FQGNSA. The CDR3 is 15 amino acids.

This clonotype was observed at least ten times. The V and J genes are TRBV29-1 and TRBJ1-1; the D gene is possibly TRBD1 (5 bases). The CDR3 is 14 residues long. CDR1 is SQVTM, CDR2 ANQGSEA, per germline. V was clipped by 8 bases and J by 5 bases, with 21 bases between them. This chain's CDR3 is CSLTLQAGNTEAFF. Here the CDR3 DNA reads TGCAGCCTGACCCTCCAGGCAGGGAATACTGAAGCTTTCTTT.

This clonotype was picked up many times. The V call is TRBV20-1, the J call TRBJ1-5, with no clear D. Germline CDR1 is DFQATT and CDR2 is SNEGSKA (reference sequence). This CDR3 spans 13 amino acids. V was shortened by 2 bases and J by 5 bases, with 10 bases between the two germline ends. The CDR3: CSARIGRDQPQHF. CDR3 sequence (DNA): TGCAGTGCTAGAATAGGGAGGGATCAGCCCCAGCATTTT.

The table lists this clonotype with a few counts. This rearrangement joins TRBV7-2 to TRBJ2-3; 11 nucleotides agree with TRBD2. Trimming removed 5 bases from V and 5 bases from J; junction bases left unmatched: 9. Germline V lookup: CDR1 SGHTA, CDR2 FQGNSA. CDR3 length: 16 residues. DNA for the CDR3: TGTGCCAGCAGCCAAAGGCTAGCGGGAGGAATAGATACGCAGTATTTT. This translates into CASSQRLAGGIDTQYF. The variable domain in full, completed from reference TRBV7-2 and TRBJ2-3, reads GAGVSQSPSNKVTEKGKDVELRCDPISGHTALYWYRQSLGQGLEFLIYFQGNSAPDKSGLPSDRFSAERTGGSVSTLTIQRTQQEDSAVYLCASSQRLAGGIDTQYFGPGTRLTVL.

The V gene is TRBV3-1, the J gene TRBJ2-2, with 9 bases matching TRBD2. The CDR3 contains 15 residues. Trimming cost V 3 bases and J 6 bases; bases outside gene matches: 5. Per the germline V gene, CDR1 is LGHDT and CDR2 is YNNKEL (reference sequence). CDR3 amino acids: CASSQEGLAAGELFF. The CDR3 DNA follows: TGTGCCAGCAGCCAGGAGGGACTAGCTGCCGGGGAGCTGTTTTTT.

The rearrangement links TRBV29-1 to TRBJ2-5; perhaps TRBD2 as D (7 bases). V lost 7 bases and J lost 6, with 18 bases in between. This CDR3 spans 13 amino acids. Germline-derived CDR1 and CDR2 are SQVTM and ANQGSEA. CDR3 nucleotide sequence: TGCAGCGCTGAGGGGGGGGGGAGAAAGACCCAGTACTTC. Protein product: CSAEGGGRKTQYF.

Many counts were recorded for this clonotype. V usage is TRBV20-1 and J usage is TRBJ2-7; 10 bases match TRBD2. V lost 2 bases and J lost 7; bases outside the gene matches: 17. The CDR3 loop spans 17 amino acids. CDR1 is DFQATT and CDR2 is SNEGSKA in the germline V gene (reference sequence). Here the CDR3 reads CSARWPLSGRAMGEQYF. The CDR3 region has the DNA TGCAGTGCTAGATGGCCCCTCAGCGGGAGGGCCATGGGGGAGCAGTACTTC.

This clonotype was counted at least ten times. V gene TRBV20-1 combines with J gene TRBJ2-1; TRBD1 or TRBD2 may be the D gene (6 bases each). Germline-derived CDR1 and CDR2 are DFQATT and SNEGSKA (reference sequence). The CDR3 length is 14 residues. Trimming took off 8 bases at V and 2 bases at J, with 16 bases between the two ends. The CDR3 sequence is CSPTGRDTYNEQFF. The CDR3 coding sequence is TGCAGTCCGACGGGGCGGGACACCTACAATGAGCAGTTCTTC.

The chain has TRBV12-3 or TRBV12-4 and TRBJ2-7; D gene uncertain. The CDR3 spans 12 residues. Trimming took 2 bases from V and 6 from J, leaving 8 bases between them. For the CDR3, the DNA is TGTGCCAGCAGTTTAAGGTGGGCCGAGCAGTACTTC. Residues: CASSLRWAEQYF.

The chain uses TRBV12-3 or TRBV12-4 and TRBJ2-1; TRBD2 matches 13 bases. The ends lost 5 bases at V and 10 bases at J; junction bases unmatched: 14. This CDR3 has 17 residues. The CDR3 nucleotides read TGTGCCAGCAGTCTCCTAGGTAGGGGACTAGCGGGAAGGGAGCAGTTCTTC. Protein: CASSLLGRGLAGREQFF.

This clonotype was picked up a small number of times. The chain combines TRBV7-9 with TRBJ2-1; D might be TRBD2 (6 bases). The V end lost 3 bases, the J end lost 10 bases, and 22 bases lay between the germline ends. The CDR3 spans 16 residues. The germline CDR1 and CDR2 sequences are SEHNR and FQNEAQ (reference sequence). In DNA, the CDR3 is TGTGCCAGCAGCTTTTTTGTAGCGCCCGGGAGTGGGGAGCAGTTCTTC. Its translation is CASSFFVAPGSGEQFF.

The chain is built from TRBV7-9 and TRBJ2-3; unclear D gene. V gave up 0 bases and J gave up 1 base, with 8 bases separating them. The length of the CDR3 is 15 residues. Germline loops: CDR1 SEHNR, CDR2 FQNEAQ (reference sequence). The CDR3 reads CASSLAVIRTDTQYF. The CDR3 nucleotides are TGTGCCAGCAGCTTAGCAGTCATACGCACAGATACGCAGTATTTT.

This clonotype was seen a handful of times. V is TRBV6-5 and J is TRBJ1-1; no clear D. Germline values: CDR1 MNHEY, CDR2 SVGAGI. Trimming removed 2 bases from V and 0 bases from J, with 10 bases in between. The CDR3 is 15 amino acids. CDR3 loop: CASSYLRSVNTEAFF. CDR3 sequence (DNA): TGTGCCAGCAGTTACCTGAGATCGGTGAACACTGAAGCTTTCTTT.

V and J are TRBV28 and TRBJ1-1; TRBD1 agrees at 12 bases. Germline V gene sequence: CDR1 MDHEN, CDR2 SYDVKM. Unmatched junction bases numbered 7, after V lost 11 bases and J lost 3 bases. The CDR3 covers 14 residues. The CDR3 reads CAGRGQGAYTEAFF. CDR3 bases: TGTGCCGGGAGGGGACAGGGGGCGTACACTGAAGCTTTCTTT. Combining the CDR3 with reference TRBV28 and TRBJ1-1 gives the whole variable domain DVKVTQSSRYLVKRTGEKVFLECVQDMDHENMFWYRQDPGLGLRLIYFSYDVKMKEKGDIPEGYSVSREKKERFSLILESASTNQTSMYLCAGRGQGAYTEAFFGQGTRLTVV.